This T cell receptor (beta chain) is drawn from a study of neurological immune-mediated disorders. This clonotype showed up many times. CDR1 is ENHRY, CDR2 SYGVKD, per germline. V lost 3 bases, J lost 9 bases, and 15 bases lay in between. The CDR3 is made up of 15 amino acids. The cDNA was synthesized by 5'RACE incorporating 10-nucleotide random UMIs. TCRdb re-called the 5' RACE reads with MiXCR, one entry per CDR3 protein. The sample lists roughly 46,000 distinct CDR3 sequences, around 2% occurring once. Source material was 2 million unsorted PBMCs, stored at -80 °C in RNAlater. The rearrangement links TRBV10-3 to TRBJ1-6; unclear D gene. Sequences were obtained from PBMCs. The sequence was collected from a woman aged 40 to 55 with multiple sclerosis. The DNA of the CDR3 is TGTGCCATCAGTGATAGAATATCGGCCCGTTCACCCCTCCACTTT. Translation: CAISDRISARSPLHF.